These 30 T cell receptor beta chains were sequenced from one sample in a study of T cells in Graves' hyperthyroidism and ophthalmopathy. TCR beta CDR3 region amplification was performed from RNA transcripts. First-round RT-PCR targeting the TCR CDR3 was performed with the HTBI primer set. TCRdb used MiXCR to reprocess the multiplex PCR reads, holding one entry per CDR3 protein. Of some 620,000 distinct CDR3 sequences listed, 15% to 20% are singletons. The sequencing input was blood. These receptors all come from a woman aged 30 to 39 with Graves' hyperthyroidism.

The J gene is TRBJ1-5, the V gene TRBV19; D call uncertain. The CDR3 is 15 amino acids. CDR1 and CDR2 (germline): LNHDA, SQIVND (reference sequence). Trimming pared 8 bases from V and 0 bases from J, leaving 14 bases between. As DNA, the CDR3 is TGTGCCAGTGAACCCTTGGGGTATAGCAATCAGCCCCAGCATTTT. Protein sequence: CASEPLGYSNQPQHF.

This clonotype was recorded at least ten times. The chain has TRBV28 and TRBJ1-1, with TRBD1 matching 7 bases. The CDR3 totals 15 residues. Germline CDR1 MDHEN, CDR2 SYDVKM. Germline trimming cut 4 bases from V and 1 base from J; bases unmatched to any gene: 6. The CDR3 here is CASSSAGTANTEAFF. The CDR3 coding sequence is TGTGCCAGCAGTTCGGCCGGGACAGCGAACACTGAAGCTTTCTTT. The whole variable domain, remainder taken from reference TRBV28 and TRBJ1-1, is DVKVTQSSRYLVKRTGEKVFLECVQDMDHENMFWYRQDPGLGLRLIYFSYDVKMKEKGDIPEGYSVSREKKERFSLILESASTNQTSMYLCASSSAGTANTEAFFGQGTRLTVV.

In its sample, this clonotype was seen many times. This chain joins TRBV27 and TRBJ2-5; no clear D. With 5 bases removed from V and 4 bases from J, the gap between germline ends came to 11 bases. The CDR3 totals 13 residues. The germline V gene encodes CDR1 MNHEY and CDR2 SMNVEV (reference sequence). The CDR3 here is CASSPHLRETQYF. The CDR3, as DNA: TGTGCCAGCAGTCCGCACCTCCGAGAGACCCAGTACTTC.

V is TRBV20-1 and J is TRBJ1-6; no firm D call. CDR3 length equals 17 residues. Deletions cut 0 bases from V and 7 bases from J, with 19 bases between. CDR1 and CDR2 from the germline V gene are DFQATT and SNEGSKA (reference sequence). The DNA of the CDR3 is TGCAGTGCTAGAGATCTCGAGACGGCGACGGCCAATTCACCCCTCCACTTT. Amino acid sequence: CSARDLETATANSPLHF.

This clonotype appeared many times. CDR3 sequence reads: CASSLDAAGWGLDTQYF. The CDR3 nucleotides are TGTGCCAGCAGCTTAGACGCGGCGGGATGGGGGTTGGATACGCAGTATTTT. The chain links TRBV11-2 to TRBJ2-3; D might be TRBD2 (6 bases). Looked up from germline, CDR1 is SGHAT and CDR2 is FQNNGV. CDR3 length: 17 residues. With 0 bases removed from V and 6 bases from J, the gap between germline ends came to 19 bases.

The chain couples TRBV4-3 to TRBJ2-5, with 10 bases identical to TRBD2. Germline CDR1 LGHNA, CDR2 YSLEER. J gave up 3 bases and V 2 bases, and 15 bases lay outside the gene matches. This CDR3 has 19 amino acids. CDR3 bases: TGCGCCAGCAGCCAAAGCCTAGAGCGGACTAGCGGAGGGAAAGAGACCCAGTACTTC. Amino acid sequence: CASSQSLERTSGGKETQYF.

There are many counts of this clonotype. V and J are TRBV12-3 or TRBV12-4 and TRBJ2-1; D is possibly TRBD1 (5 bases). Deletions cut 5 bases from V and 0 bases from J, with 8 bases between. This CDR3 contains 14 residues. The CDR3 is CASSRTFSYNEQFF. The CDR3 DNA is TGTGCCAGCAGTCGGACATTCTCCTACAATGAGCAGTTCTTC.

V and J are TRBV7-9 and TRBJ2-1; either TRBD1 or TRBD2 may supply D (5 bases each). The CDR3 spans 19 residues. Deletions cut 7 bases from V and 6 bases from J, with 31 bases between. The germline V gene has CDR1 SEHNR and CDR2 FQNEAQ (reference sequence). Here the CDR3 reads CASNTPPGASRRVGNEQFF. The CDR3 DNA is TGTGCCAGCAACACACCCCCCGGGGCTAGCCGGAGAGTCGGCAATGAGCAGTTCTTC.

This clonotype was seen at least ten times. The chain uses TRBV29-1 and TRBJ2-5; 10 bases align to TRBD2. V was clipped by 1 base and J by 2 bases; unmatched bases: 1. This CDR3 has 14 residues. Germline lookup yields CDR1 SQVTM and CDR2 ANQGSEA. The CDR3 region is CSVEGTSGQETQYF. The CDR3 DNA is TGCAGCGTTGAAGGGACTAGCGGACAAGAGACCCAGTACTTC.

To note about this clonotype: In this CDR3 the conserved last residue, phenylalanine or tryptophan, is missing, so a read error is likely. This chain connects TRBV10-2 to TRBJ1-2; 7 bases are a match to TRBD1. From germline, CDR1 is WSHSY and CDR2 SAAADI. CDR3 length equals 14 residues. The junction had 10 bases not matched to a gene; V was cut back by 8 bases and J by 4 bases. CDR3 in DNA: TGCGCCAGCCGAAACAATTGGGACAGCTATGGCTACACCATC. Its translation: CASRNNWDSYGYTI.

This clonotype was picked up many times. Written as DNA, the CDR3 is TGCGCCACCAAAGAAAGCGGAGGGAGCACAGATACGCAGTATTTT. Its protein product is CATKESGGSTDTQYF. The chain combines TRBV5-1 with TRBJ2-3; D perhaps matches TRBD2 (6 bases). The CDR3 totals 15 residues. The germline gives CDR1 SGHRS, CDR2 YFSETQ. Trimming removed 9 bases at V and 0 bases at J, with 17 bases between.

V is TRBV18 and J is TRBJ1-2; 7 positions agree with TRBD1. CDR3 length: 14 residues. Germline V gene lookup returns CDR1 KGHSH and CDR2 LQKENI. Trimming at V came to 4 bases and at J to 2 bases, leaving 4 bases not matched to a gene. The CDR3, as DNA: TGTGCCAGCTCACGGGACAGTCAAAACTATGGCTACACCTTC. The encoded protein is CASSRDSQNYGYTF. Using reference TRBV18 and TRBJ1-2 for the parts outside the CDR3, the full variable domain is NAGVMQNPRHLVRRRGQEARLRCSPMKGHSHVYWYRQLPEEGLKFMVYLQKENIIDESGMPKERFSAEFPKEGPSILRIQQVVRGDSAAYFCASSRDSQNYGYTFGSGTRLTVV.

This clonotype was observed a handful of times. The rearrangement joins TRBV2 to TRBJ2-5; D not resolved. The V end lost 6 bases, the J end lost 2 bases, and 7 bases lay between the germline ends. This CDR3 region has 12 residues. Germline V gene lookup returns CDR1 SNHLY and CDR2 FYNNEI. DNA for the CDR3: TGTGCCAGCAGAAACAGACAAGAGACCCAGTACTTC. The encoded protein is CASRNRQETQYF.

This clonotype came up once. The rearrangement joins TRBV5-1 to TRBJ2-1; D gene ambiguous. Germline V lookup: CDR1 SGHRS, CDR2 YFSETQ. Trimming removed 0 bases from V and 7 bases from J, with 14 bases in between. The CDR3 extends over 15 amino acids. CDR3 protein: CASSLEATMGNEQFF. The CDR3 nucleotides are TGCGCCAGCAGCTTGGAGGCAACCATGGGGAATGAGCAGTTCTTC. Combining the CDR3 with reference TRBV5-1 and TRBJ2-1 gives the whole variable domain KAGVTQTPRYLIKTRGQQVTLSCSPISGHRSVSWYQQTPGQGLQFLFEYFSETQRNKGNFPGRFSGRQFSNSRSEMNVSTLELGDSALYLCASSLEATMGNEQFFGPGTRLTVL.

This clonotype has at least ten counts. The chain couples TRBV9 to TRBJ2-5; D is unclear. This CDR3 has 13 residues. The germline CDR1 and CDR2 sequences are SGDLS and YYNGEE. V lost 3 bases, J lost 2 bases, and 8 bases lay in between. The CDR3 coding sequence is TGTGCCAGCAGCGCACCCCATCAAGAGACCCAGTACTTC. Translation: CASSAPHQETQYF.

This clonotype was seen ten or more times. This chain uses TRBV3-2 with TRBJ1-5. TRBV3-2 is shown as a pseudogene. The CDR3 extends over 12 amino acids. The CDR3 region has the DNA TGTGCCAGCGGGGATAGCAATCAGCCCCAGCATTTT. Protein product: CASGDSNQPQHF.

This clonotype occurred a few times. The gene calls are TRBV11-2 and TRBJ1-1, with D possibly matching TRBD1 (6 bases). CDR1 is SGHAT, CDR2 FQNNGV, per germline. Trimming cost V 5 bases and J 1 base, with 26 bases left between them. CDR3 length: 19 amino acids. The CDR3 sequence: CASSTSYSPQGKKNTEAFF. CDR3 DNA: TGTGCCAGCAGCACCTCCTACTCTCCACAGGGAAAGAAGAACACTGAAGCTTTCTTT.

The chain links TRBV29-1 to TRBJ2-7, with D perhaps assigned TRBD1 or TRBD2 (5 bases each). Trimming took 2 bases from V and 6 from J, leaving 14 bases between them. The CDR3 runs 13 residues. CDR1 is SQVTM, CDR2 ANQGSEA, per germline. The CDR3 sequence: CSVEFGAQGEQYF. CDR3 nucleotide sequence: TGCAGCGTTGAATTCGGGGCGCAGGGCGAGCAGTACTTC.

In this sample, this clonotype turned up once. The chain links TRBV27 to TRBJ2-7; 11 bases agree with TRBD2. There are 18 residues in the CDR3. Germline CDR1 reads MNHEY; CDR2 reads SMNVEV (reference sequence). V dropped 1 base and J dropped 0; count of bases not matched to a gene: 8. The CDR3 loop reads CASSLFATGTSGSYEQYF. The CDR3 nucleotides are TGTGCCAGCAGTTTATTTGCAACCGGGACTAGCGGCTCCTACGAGCAGTACTTC.

The V gene is TRBV6-1, the J gene TRBJ1-4; no definite D call. The CDR3 consists of 15 residues. Germline loops: CDR1 MNHNS, CDR2 SASEGT. V lost 2 bases, J lost 2 bases, and 9 bases lay in between. The CDR3 DNA is TGTGCCAGCAGTGAACTAGGGCCCACTAATGAAAAACTGTTTTTT. Translating it yields CASSELGPTNEKLFF.

This clonotype was detected a few times. The J gene is TRBJ2-7, the V gene TRBV4-2, with a weak D call TRBD2 (5 bases). Trimming removed 0 bases from V and 3 bases from J, with 12 bases in between. The CDR3 runs to 15 residues. CDR1 and CDR2 (germline): LGHNA, YNFKEQ. The CDR3, as DNA: TGTGCCAGCAGCCAAGATTTGAGGGCCATCTACGAGCAGTACTTC. Translating it yields CASSQDLRAIYEQYF.

This clonotype was observed many times. The chain has TRBV12-3 or TRBV12-4 and TRBJ1-1; D gene uncertain. V shed 5 bases and J shed 2 bases, with 15 bases lying between them. CDR3 length: 15 amino acids. CDR3: CASSPPPGLNTEAFF. As DNA, the CDR3 is TGTGCCAGCAGTCCCCCGCCAGGCCTTAACACTGAAGCTTTCTTT.

This chain links TRBV19 with TRBJ1-2; maybe TRBD1 (5 bases). Germline V gene sequence: CDR1 LNHDA, CDR2 SQIVND (reference sequence). Trimming took off 5 bases at V and 0 bases at J, with 7 bases between the two ends. CDR3 length equals 13 residues. CDR3 loop: CASSEDTNYGYTF. The CDR3 coding sequence is TGTGCCAGTAGTGAGGACACTAACTATGGCTACACCTTC.

This clonotype was detected only a few times. This chain uses TRBV28 with TRBJ2-1; D is undetermined. In germline, CDR1 is MDHEN, CDR2 SYDVKM. Trimming removed 5 bases from V and 8 bases from J, with 16 bases in between. The CDR3 has 14 amino acids. CDR3 sequence: CASSPRRVRHEQFF. In DNA, the CDR3 is TGTGCCAGCAGTCCCAGACGGGTACGCCATGAGCAGTTCTTC.

This clonotype has at least ten counts. CDR3 bases: TGTGCCAGCAGTTTAGTCAGGGGAGGCGAGCAGTACTTC. This gives the protein CASSLVRGGEQYF. The chain is built from TRBV12-3 or TRBV12-4 and TRBJ2-7; D is possibly TRBD1 or TRBD2 (6 bases each). The CDR3 is 13 residues long. V gave up 1 base and J gave up 6 bases, with 10 bases separating them.

This clonotype appeared many times. CDR3 protein: CASSLATLGATDTQYF. CDR3 bases: TGCGCCAGCAGCTTGGCTACATTAGGAGCCACAGATACGCAGTATTTT. The chain uses TRBV5-1 and TRBJ2-3; the D is unclear. The CDR3 contains 16 residues. V shed 0 bases and J shed 2 bases, with 13 bases lying between them. Germline values: CDR1 SGHRS, CDR2 YFSETQ.

This clonotype was seen a handful of times. The chain combines TRBV6-1 with TRBJ2-1; 7 bases align to TRBD1. Germline V lookup: CDR1 MNHNS, CDR2 SASEGT. The CDR3 totals 15 residues. V shed 4 bases and J 3 bases; nucleotides not matched to a gene: 6. CDR3 bases: TGTGCCAGCAGTGCATCGACAGGGTACTACAATGAGCAGTTCTTC. This encodes CASSASTGYYNEQFF.

This clonotype appeared a few times. The chain couples TRBV11-2 to TRBJ2-2; unclear D gene. V was pared by 5 bases and J by 4 bases, with 14 bases between. Germline V gene sequence: CDR1 SGHAT, CDR2 FQNNGV. CDR3 length equals 15 residues. The CDR3 is CASSPGWPSTGELFF. CDR3 in DNA: TGTGCCAGCAGCCCAGGATGGCCCTCCACCGGGGAGCTGTTTTTT. Variable domain in full (rest from reference TRBV11-2 and TRBJ2-2): EAGVAQSPRYKIIEKRQSVAFWCNPISGHATLYWYQQILGQGPKLLIQFQNNGVVDDSQLPKDRFSAERLKGVDSTLKIQPAKLEDSAVYLCASSPGWPSTGELFFGEGSRLTVL.

The V and J genes are TRBV28 and TRBJ2-1; possibly TRBD1 or TRBD2 for D (7 bases each). V shed 5 bases and J shed 8 bases, with 16 bases lying between them. CDR3 length: 14 amino acids. Germline V gene data show CDR1 as MDHEN and CDR2 as SYDVKM. The CDR3 bases are TGTGCCAGCAGTGGCGCGGCAGGGGGGGATGAGCAGTTCTTC. Translation: CASSGAAGGDEQFF.

The J gene is TRBJ2-5, the V gene TRBV2; 7 bases line up with TRBD1. The CDR3 is 15 residues long. In germline, CDR1 is SNHLY, CDR2 FYNNEI. J lost 5 bases, V lost 5 bases, and 11 bases had no gene match. The CDR3 DNA is TGTGCCAGCAGTTACGGACAGGCCACTACGGAGACCCAGTACTTC. Translating it yields CASSYGQATTETQYF. Supplemented by reference TRBV2 and TRBJ2-5, the full variable domain reads EPEVTQTPSHQVTQMGQEVILRCVPISNHLYFYWYRQILGQKVEFLVSFYNNEISEKSEIFDDQFSVERPDGSNFTLKIRSTKLEDSAMYFCASSYGQATTETQYFGPGTRLLVL.